Included here is one T cell receptor beta chain sequence, with context. Its antigen is undetermined. The source of the sample is a study of cytomegalovirus exposure and HLA in healthy donors. Whole-study results and caveats: A classifier reportedly called cytomegalovirus status with high sensitivity and specificity. In most subjects, TCR beta sequences reportedly gave accurate predictions of HLA-A and HLA-B alleles.

Trimming took 5 bases from V and 7 from J, leaving 12 bases between them. The V gene's germline CDR1 is SGHTA and CDR2 FQGTGA. The CDR3 has 13 amino acids. The PCR ran on 60 Vbeta and 13 Jbeta primers. This table comes from immunoSEQ multiplex PCR, and its TCRdb copy is limited to in-frame clones, with some not included. The sample carries more than 150,000 clones, over 80% recorded once. Material: PBMCs. The chain joins TRBV7-3 to TRBJ2-1, with D possibly being TRBD1 (6 bases). The receptor comes from a man in his forties or fifties in good health and CMV-seronegative. CDR3 amino acids: CASSRTAMNEQFF. The CDR3 DNA is TGTGCCAGCAGCAGGACAGCTATGAATGAGCAGTTCTTC.